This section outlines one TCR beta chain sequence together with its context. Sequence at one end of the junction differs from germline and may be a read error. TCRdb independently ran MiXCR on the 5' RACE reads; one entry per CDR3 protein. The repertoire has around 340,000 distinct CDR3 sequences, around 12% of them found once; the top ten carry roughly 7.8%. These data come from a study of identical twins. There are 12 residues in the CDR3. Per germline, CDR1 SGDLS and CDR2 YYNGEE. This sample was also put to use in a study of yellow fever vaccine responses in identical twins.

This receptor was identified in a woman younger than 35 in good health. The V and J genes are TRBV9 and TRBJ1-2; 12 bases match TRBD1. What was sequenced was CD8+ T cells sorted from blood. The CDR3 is CASSVGDRGLHF. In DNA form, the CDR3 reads TGTGCCAGCAGCGTCGGGGACAGGGGGCTCCACTTC. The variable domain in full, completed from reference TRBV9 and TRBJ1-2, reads DSGVTQTPKHLITATGQRVTLRCSPRSGDLSVYWYQQSLDQGLQFLIQYYNGEERAKGNILERFSAQQFPDLHSELNLSSLELGDSALYFCASSVGDRGLHFGSGTRLTVV.